This TCR beta chain emerged from a study of blood T cell repertoires in COVID-19. As for the study in general: The study drew acute and convalescent COVID-19 samples from the United States, Italy and Spain.

Original processing methods: Reference gene primers were amplified, and this amplification served to estimate nucleated cell counts. The assay was immunoSEQ multiplex PCR, and TCRdb's table has in-frame clones only and misses some. V, J and clone size are taken as reported in that table, and D and trimming were inferred from the DNA itself. The sample lists tens of thousands of clones, approximately 90% seen once, with roughly 3.9% in the top ten. With 0 bases removed from V and 10 bases from J, the gap between germline ends came to 14 bases. CDR3 length equals 15 residues. Germline CDR1 is SGDLS and CDR2 is YYNGEE.

The sample taken for sequencing was peripheral blood. The sequence came from a middle-aged man with acute or convalescent COVID-19. The rearrangement uses TRBV9 and TRBJ1-6; D is unclear. CDR3 bases: TGTGCCAGCAGCGTAGGTAACAGTATTGAATCACCCCTCCACTTT. It translates to CASSVGNSIESPLHF.